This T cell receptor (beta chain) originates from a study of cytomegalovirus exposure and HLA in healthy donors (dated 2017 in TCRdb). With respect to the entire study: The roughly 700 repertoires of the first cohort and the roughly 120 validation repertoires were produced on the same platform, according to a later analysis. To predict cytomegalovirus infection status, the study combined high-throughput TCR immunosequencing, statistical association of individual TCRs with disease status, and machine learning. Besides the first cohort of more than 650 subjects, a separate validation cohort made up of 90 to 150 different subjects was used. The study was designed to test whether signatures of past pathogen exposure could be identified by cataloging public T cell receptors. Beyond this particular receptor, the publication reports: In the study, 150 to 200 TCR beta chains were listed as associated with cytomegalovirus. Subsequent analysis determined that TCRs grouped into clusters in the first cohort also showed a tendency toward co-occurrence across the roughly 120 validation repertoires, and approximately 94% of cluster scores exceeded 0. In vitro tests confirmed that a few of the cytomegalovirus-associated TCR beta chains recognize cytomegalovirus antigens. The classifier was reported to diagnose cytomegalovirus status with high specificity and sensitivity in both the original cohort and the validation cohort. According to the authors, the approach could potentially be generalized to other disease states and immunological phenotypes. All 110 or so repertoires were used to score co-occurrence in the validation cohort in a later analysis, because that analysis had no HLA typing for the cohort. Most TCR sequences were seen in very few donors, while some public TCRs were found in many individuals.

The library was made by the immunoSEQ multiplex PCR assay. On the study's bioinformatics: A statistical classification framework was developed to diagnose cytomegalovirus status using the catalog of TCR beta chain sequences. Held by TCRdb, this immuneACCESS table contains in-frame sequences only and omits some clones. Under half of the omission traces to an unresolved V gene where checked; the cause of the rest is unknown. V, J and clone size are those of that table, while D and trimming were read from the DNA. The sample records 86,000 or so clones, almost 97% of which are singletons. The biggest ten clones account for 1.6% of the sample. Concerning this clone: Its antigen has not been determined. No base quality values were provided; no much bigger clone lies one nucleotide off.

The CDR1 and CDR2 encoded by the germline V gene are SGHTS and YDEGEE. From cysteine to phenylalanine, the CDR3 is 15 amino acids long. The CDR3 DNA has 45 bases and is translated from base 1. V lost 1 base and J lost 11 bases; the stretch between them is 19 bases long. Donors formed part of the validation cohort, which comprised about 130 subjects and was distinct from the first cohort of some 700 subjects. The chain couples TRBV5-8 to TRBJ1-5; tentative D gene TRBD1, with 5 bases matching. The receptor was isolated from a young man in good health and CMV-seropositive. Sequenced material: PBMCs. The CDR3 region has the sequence CASSLSTGTPGAQHF. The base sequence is TGTGCCAGCAGCTTGAGTACTGGGACGCCGGGAGCCCAGCATTTT.